Following are 28 T cell receptor beta chains from one sample sequenced in a study of T cell changes during pregnancy in multiple sclerosis. Only in-frame clones appear in the TCRdb table, and some are missing; sequencing was by immunoSEQ multiplex PCR. This sample has about 100,000 clones, with 80% to 95% found just once. Sequenced here: peripheral blood, sampled after pregnancy. Receptors originate from a female donor with multiple sclerosis, enrolled in a pregnancy study.

The V gene is TRBV15, the J gene TRBJ1-1, with D unresolved. This CDR3 has 16 residues. Per germline, CDR1 LNHNV and CDR2 YYDKDF (reference sequence). The V end lost 0 bases, the J end lost 1 base, and 12 bases lay between the germline ends. The CDR3 spells CATSRDRGVANTEAFF. CDR3 in DNA: TGTGCCACCAGCAGAGATCGTGGAGTTGCGAACACTGAAGCTTTCTTT.

This clone was counted once. V gene TRBV6-1 combines with J gene TRBJ1-6; 7 bases line up with TRBD1. V dropped 2 bases and J dropped 12; count of bases not matched to a gene: 7. This CDR3 region has 14 residues. Germline values: CDR1 MNHNS, CDR2 SASEGT. The CDR3 sequence is CASSELQQGLPLHF. The CDR3 nucleotides are TGTGCCAGCAGTGAACTTCAACAGGGGTTACCCCTCCACTTT.

The chain uses TRBV30 and TRBJ1-1; D is unresolved. The germline V gene encodes CDR1 GTSNPN and CDR2 SVGIG (reference sequence). CDR3 length: 13 residues. Trimming removed 0 bases at V and 1 base at J, with 6 bases between. The CDR3 sequence is CAWSVIENTEAFF. The CDR3 coding sequence is TGTGCCTGGAGTGTAATAGAGAACACTGAAGCTTTCTTT.

V gene TRBV20-1 combines with J gene TRBJ1-1; D is ambiguous. CDR1 is DFQATT, CDR2 SNEGSKA, per germline (reference sequence). This CDR3 spans 11 amino acids. Deletions cut 1 base from V and 8 bases from J, with 8 bases between. CDR3 coding DNA: TGCAGTGCTAGAGGAACTCGGGAAGCTTTCTTT. It encodes CSARGTREAFF.

The chain combines TRBV5-1 with TRBJ2-5; TRBD2 is a possible D gene (6 bases). V gave up 3 bases and J gave up 2 bases, with 14 bases separating them. The CDR3 is made up of 15 amino acids. Germline CDR1 and CDR2: SGHRS and YFSETQ. This CDR3 is CASSSRPGGQETQYF. Here the CDR3 DNA reads TGCGCCAGCAGCTCCCGCCCCGGGGGTCAAGAGACCCAGTACTTC.

The V and J genes are TRBV11-2 and TRBJ2-7; 12 positions agree with TRBD2. With V trimmed by 4 bases and J by 3 bases, 4 bases remained unmatched. Per the germline V gene, CDR1 is SGHAT and CDR2 is FQNNGV. This CDR3 has 15 amino acids. The CDR3 DNA follows: TGTGCCAGCAGCTCGGGACTAGCGGGTAACTACGAGCAGTACTTC. Translation gives CASSSGLAGNYEQYF.

This chain connects TRBV5-4 to TRBJ2-1; no clear D. Looked up from germline, CDR1 is SGHNT and CDR2 is YYREEE (reference sequence). V lost 4 bases to trimming and J lost 6 bases, with 8 bases between them. The CDR3 contains 12 residues. As DNA, the CDR3 is TGTGCCAGCAGCCCTAATAGCAATGAGCAGTTCTTC. This gives the protein CASSPNSNEQFF.

The CDR3: CASSKGLTNTGELFF. As DNA, the CDR3 is TGTGCCAGCAGTAAGGGACTAACCAACACCGGGGAGCTGTTTTTT. The chain carries TRBV6-6 and TRBJ2-2; TRBD2 matches at 7 bases. The CDR3 totals 15 residues. Germline V gene data show CDR1 as MNHNY and CDR2 as SVGAGI (reference sequence). V shed 5 bases and J 2 bases; nucleotides not matched to a gene: 5.

The chain recombines TRBV5-1 with TRBJ2-7; D possibly corresponds to TRBD1 (5 bases). V was shortened by 2 bases and J by 6 bases, with 6 bases between the two germline ends. This CDR3 comprises 11 residues. Germline V gene data show CDR1 as SGHRS and CDR2 as YFSETQ. CDR3 sequence: CASSFRGEQYF. In nucleotides, the CDR3 is TGCGCCAGCAGCTTTAGGGGCGAGCAGTACTTC.

The rearrangement uses TRBV10-1 and TRBJ2-7; 12 positions agree with TRBD1. The germline V gene encodes CDR1 WNHNN and CDR2 SYGVQD (reference sequence). The CDR3 is 20 amino acids. After removal of 2 bases from V and 0 bases from J, the junction contained 14 bases not matched to a gene. CDR3: CASSERLEGTGGQISYEQYF. The CDR3 region has the DNA TGCGCCAGCAGTGAGCGACTTGAGGGGACAGGGGGCCAGATCTCCTACGAGCAGTACTTC.

This chain uses TRBV19 with TRBJ2-3; no reliable D call. The V end was cut by 1 base, the J end by 5 bases, with 10 bases between. CDR1 is LNHDA, CDR2 SQIVND, per germline (reference sequence). The CDR3 extends over 14 amino acids. DNA of the CDR3: TGTGCCAGTAGTATAGTCTCTACAGTAGATACGCAGTATTTT. This gives the protein CASSIVSTVDTQYF.

The count of this clone is one. The chain links TRBV4-3 to TRBJ2-1, with 10 bases fitting TRBD2. The CDR3 sequence is 15 residues long. The junction had 0 bases not matched to a gene; V was cut back by 2 bases and J by 2 bases. Germline-derived CDR1 and CDR2 are LGHNA and YSLEER. The CDR3: CASSQLAGAYNEQFF. The DNA of the CDR3 is TGCGCCAGCAGCCAACTAGCGGGGGCCTACAATGAGCAGTTCTTC.

V and J are TRBV18 and TRBJ1-2; possible D gene TRBD1, 5 bases. This CDR3 contains 13 residues. Germline V gene lookup returns CDR1 KGHSH and CDR2 LQKENI. Trimming cost V 2 bases and J 8 bases, with 12 bases left between them. CDR3 coding DNA: TGTGCCAGCTCACCAGGGGGGTGGTACGGCTACACCTTC. Its translation: CASSPGGWYGYTF.

The count of this clone is one. A junction boundary mismatches the germline segment, possibly from a read error. This rearrangement joins TRBV2 to TRBJ1-4; possibly TRBD1 for D (5 bases). Per germline, CDR1 SNHLY and CDR2 FYNNEI. The CDR3 consists of 12 residues. CDR3 loop: CASSEQGMGSNF. The CDR3 DNA follows: TGTGCCAGCAGTGAACAGGGTATGGGGTCGAATTTT. Variable domain in full (rest from reference TRBV2 and TRBJ1-4): EPEVTQTPSHQVTQMGQEVILRCVPISNHLYFYWYRQILGQKVEFLVSFYNNEISEKSEIFDDQFSVERPDGSNFTLKIRSTKLEDSAMYFCASSEQGMGSNFGSGTQLSVL.

The chain uses TRBV30 and TRBJ1-5; D is unclear. This CDR3 is 14 amino acids long. Per germline, CDR1 GTSNPN and CDR2 SVGIG (reference sequence). Trimming removed 2 bases from V and 2 bases from J, with 10 bases in between. CDR3 sequence reads: CAWSSRGGNQPQHF. The CDR3, as DNA: TGTGCCTGGAGTTCGCGCGGGGGCAATCAGCCCCAGCATTTT.

This clone was seen a handful of times. CDR3 sequence (DNA): TGTGCCAGCAGACCCTCCGGGACTAAAGAGACCCAGTACTTC. Its translation: CASRPSGTKETQYF. The J gene is TRBJ2-5, the V gene TRBV6-6; TRBD2 matches at 7 bases. This CDR3 has 14 residues. The germline V gene encodes CDR1 MNHNY and CDR2 SVGAGI (reference sequence). Trimming at V came to 6 bases and at J to 3 bases, leaving 7 bases not matched to a gene.

The chain joins TRBV6-5 to TRBJ2-5; 7 bases align to TRBD1. The CDR3 runs to 13 residues. The trim removed 7 bases at V and 1 base at J, leaving 3 bases unmatched. Germline CDR1 reads MNHEY; CDR2 reads SVGAGI. The CDR3 region is CASKQGPQETQYF. CDR3 bases: TGTGCCAGCAAACAGGGGCCCCAAGAGACCCAGTACTTC.

V and J are TRBV2 and TRBJ2-1, with 7 bases matching TRBD2. The J segment lost 8 bases and the V segment lost 7 bases, leaving 14 bases of the junction unmatched. Germline V gives CDR1 SNHLY, CDR2 FYNNEI. CDR3 length equals 15 residues. The CDR3 DNA follows: TGTGCCAGCACCCTGCGGGAGCTGAAACCCGATGAGCAGTTCTTC. Translating it yields CASTLRELKPDEQFF.

This clone appeared a single time. The chain has TRBV6-1 and TRBJ1-4; 7 bases map to TRBD1. This CDR3 is 14 amino acids long. The V and J ends lost 6 bases and 2 bases, in that order; junction bases with no gene match: 3. CDR1 and CDR2 (germline): MNHNS, SASEGT. DNA for the CDR3: TGTGCCAGCAGGAACAGGGGTACTAATGAAAAACTGTTTTTT. This codes for CASRNRGTNEKLFF.

V is TRBV5-5 and J is TRBJ1-2; TRBD1 might be the D (5 bases). Looked up from germline, CDR1 is SGHKS and CDR2 is YYEKEE (reference sequence). The CDR3 contains 12 residues. V was pared by 5 bases and J by 4 bases, with 9 bases between. The CDR3 region is CASRGTTYGYTF. CDR3 sequence (DNA): TGTGCCAGCAGAGGGACTACCTATGGCTACACCTTC.

This chain joins TRBV7-9 and TRBJ2-4, with 8 bases aligning to TRBD2. V lost 2 bases, J lost 1 base, and 7 bases stayed unmatched. Germline CDR1 is SEHNR and CDR2 is FQNEAQ (reference sequence). This CDR3 spans 17 amino acids. CDR3 in amino acids: CASSLPRGGQAKNIQYF. The DNA of the CDR3 is TGTGCCAGCAGCTTACCCCGGGGGGGCCAGGCCAAAAACATTCAGTACTTC.

The rearrangement joins TRBV18 to TRBJ2-3; 10 nucleotides align to TRBD2. The CDR3 spans 17 residues. Germline V CDR1 and CDR2: KGHSH, LQKENI. Germline trimming cut 0 bases from V and 2 bases from J; bases unmatched to any gene: 5. Written as DNA, the CDR3 is TGTGCCAGCTCACCACCCCCTAGCGGGGGAGTCACAGATACGCAGTATTTT. Translated: CASSPPPSGGVTDTQYF.

The chain has TRBV18 and TRBJ2-7; a weak D match, TRBD2 (5 bases). This CDR3 has 15 amino acids. Trimming took 0 bases from V and 5 from J, leaving 14 bases between them. Looked up from germline, CDR1 is KGHSH and CDR2 is LQKENI. The CDR3 here is CASSPPDGVGNEQYF. In DNA, the CDR3 is TGTGCCAGCTCACCACCTGACGGGGTGGGGAACGAGCAGTACTTC.

This clone has only one observation. The CDR3 DNA sequence: TGTGCCAGCAGCTTGACAGGGAAGGATGAAAAACTGTTTTTT. The encoded protein is CASSLTGKDEKLFF. This chain connects TRBV5-4 to TRBJ1-4; D might be TRBD1 (6 bases). The CDR3 consists of 14 residues. CDR1 is SGHNT, CDR2 YYREEE, per germline (reference sequence). Trimming shortened V by 1 base and J by 6 bases, and 10 bases separated the two germline ends.

The chain links TRBV6-5 to TRBJ2-7; the D is unclear. The CDR3 has 11 amino acids. V lost 6 bases, J lost 9 bases, and 12 bases lay in between. CDR1 and CDR2 (germline): MNHEY, SVGAGI. CDR3 region: CASRSHHGQYF. In DNA form, the CDR3 reads TGTGCCAGCAGATCCCATCACGGGCAGTACTTC.

The chain has TRBV5-1 and TRBJ2-5; 11 bases map to TRBD1. Looked up from germline, CDR1 is SGHRS and CDR2 is YFSETQ. V lost 4 bases and J lost 5; bases outside the gene matches: 13. The CDR3 length is 17 residues. For the CDR3, the DNA is TGCGCCAGCAGCCCCGGGACAGGGGGACGGATCGTTGAGACCCAGTACTTC. Protein product: CASSPGTGGRIVETQYF. Filled out from reference TRBV5-1 and TRBJ2-5, the complete variable domain reads KAGVTQTPRYLIKTRGQQVTLSCSPISGHRSVSWYQQTPGQGLQFLFEYFSETQRNKGNFPGRFSGRQFSNSRSEMNVSTLELGDSALYLCASSPGTGGRIVETQYFGPGTRLLVL.

The rearrangement joins TRBV28 to TRBJ2-5, with D possibly matching TRBD1 (6 bases). The CDR3 spans 14 residues. Trimming took 4 bases from V and 3 from J, leaving 12 bases between them. Germline values: CDR1 MDHEN, CDR2 SYDVKM. CDR3 amino acids: CASSSPGTKETQYF. The CDR3, as DNA: TGTGCCAGCAGTTCCCCCGGGACAAAAGAGACCCAGTACTTC.

The chain couples TRBV4-3 to TRBJ2-1; 7 bases agree with TRBD2. Trimming removed 5 bases from V and 0 bases from J; junction bases left unmatched: 4. The CDR3 totals 15 residues. Germline CDR1 and CDR2: LGHNA and YSLEER. CDR3 in DNA: TGCGCCAGCAGCGACGGGGGGAGCTCCTACAATGAGCAGTTCTTC. The encoded protein is CASSDGGSSYNEQFF.